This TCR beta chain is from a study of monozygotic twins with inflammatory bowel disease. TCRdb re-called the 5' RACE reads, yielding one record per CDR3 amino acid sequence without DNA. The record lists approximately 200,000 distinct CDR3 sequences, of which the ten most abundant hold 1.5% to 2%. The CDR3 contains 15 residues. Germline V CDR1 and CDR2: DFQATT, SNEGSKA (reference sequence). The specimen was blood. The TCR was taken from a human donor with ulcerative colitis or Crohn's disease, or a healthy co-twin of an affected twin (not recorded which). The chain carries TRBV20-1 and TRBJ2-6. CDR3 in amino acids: CSARDRDSGANVLTF.